This TCR beta chain was observed in a study of blood T cell repertoires in COVID-19. Across the whole study: Acute and convalescent COVID-19 specimens originated in the United States, Italy and Spain.

Sequencing was performed with immunoSEQ multiplex PCR; in TCRdb, only in-frame clones are kept and a portion is missing. The table lists a few hundred thousand clones, around 93% of them singletons. Participants, about 18 to 90 years old, spanned fewer than 25 US areas. Participant-reported clinical history was the basis for cohort assignment. Germline CDR1 is LNHDA and CDR2 is SQIVND (reference sequence). Trimming took 6 bases from V and 7 from J, leaving 16 bases between them. The CDR3 has 14 amino acids. This TCR was recovered from a human donor in a cohort exposed to, infected with or recovered from COVID-19 (not recorded which). The donor label of this sample is uncertain. The sequencing sample was made of PBMCs or T cells enriched from blood (not recorded which). The chain has TRBV19 and TRBJ1-5; D might be TRBD1 (6 bases). The CDR3 DNA reads TGTGCCAGTAGCACGGCAGGGGTGGGGCAGCCCCAGCATTTT. Translating gives CASSTAGVGQPQHF.